This T cell receptor (beta chain) was recovered during a study of OX40 agonist ivuxolimab in advanced cancers. General observations from the study: Several nonresponders also turned out to have low normalized T-cell clonal expansion. It was not determined which antigens were specifically recognized by the peripheral T cells that had undergone clonal expansion.

The data were produced by immunoSEQ multiplex PCR, yet TCRdb's version contains in-frame clones alone and is incomplete. Of approximately 88,000 clones listed, roughly 84% are singletons. To note about this clone: The target antigen is unknown.

Germline assignment: CDR1 KGHSH and CDR2 LQKENI. V lost 2 bases to trimming and J lost 1 base; unmatched junction nucleotides: 2. The CDR3 contains 15 residues. The chain links TRBV18 to TRBJ1-1; 9 positions agree with TRBD1. The clonotype was recovered from an adult with an advanced solid tumor such as melanoma, head and neck, liver or kidney cancer. Specimen: CD4+ or CD8+ T cells sorted from blood, collected in a trial of the OX40 agonist ivuxolimab. For the CDR3, the DNA is TGTGCCAGCTCACCAGGGACAGGGAAGAACACTGAAGCTTTCTTT. Protein sequence: CASSPGTGKNTEAFF.